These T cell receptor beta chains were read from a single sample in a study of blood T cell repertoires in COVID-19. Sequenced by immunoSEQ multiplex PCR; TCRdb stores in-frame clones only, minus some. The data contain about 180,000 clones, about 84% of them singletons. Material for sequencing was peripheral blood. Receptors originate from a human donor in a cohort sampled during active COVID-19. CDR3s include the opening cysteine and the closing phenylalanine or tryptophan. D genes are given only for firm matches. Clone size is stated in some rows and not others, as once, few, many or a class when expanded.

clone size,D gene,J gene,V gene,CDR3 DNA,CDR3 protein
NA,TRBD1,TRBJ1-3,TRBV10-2,TGCGCCAGTCCCGGGACAGGGACTGGAAACACCATATATTTT,CASPGTGTGNTIYF
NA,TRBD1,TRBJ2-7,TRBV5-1,TGCGCCAGCAGCTTACAGGGGTTCGAGCAGTACTTC,CASSLQGFEQYF
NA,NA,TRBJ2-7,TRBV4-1,TGCGCCAGCAGCCAGGGCCCCCTGCGTGTACTCGAGCAGTACTTC,CASSQGPLRVLEQYF
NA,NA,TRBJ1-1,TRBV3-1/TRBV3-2,TGTGCCAGCAGCCAAGCTAGGAGGGGGAACACTGAAGCTTTCTTT,CASSQARRGNTEAFF
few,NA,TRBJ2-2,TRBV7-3,TGTGCCAGCAGCTTACGGGACACCGGGGAGCTGTTTTTT,CASSLRDTGELFF
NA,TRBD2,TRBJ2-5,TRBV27,TGTGCCAGCAGTTTAGCGGGGGGGGAAGAGACCCAGTACTTC,CASSLAGGEETQYF
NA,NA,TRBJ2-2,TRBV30,TGTGCCTGGACCAATGGGGGGGGCCCGCACGGGGAGCTGTTTTTT,CAWTNGGGPHGELFF
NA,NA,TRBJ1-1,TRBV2,TGTGCCAGCCCGGACGAGGGGGTCACTGAAGCTTTCTTT,CASPDEGVTEAFF
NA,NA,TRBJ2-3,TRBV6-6,TGTGCCAGCTTGGTTGGATCAGGGTTGCACGATACGCAGTATTTT,CASLVGSGLHDTQYF
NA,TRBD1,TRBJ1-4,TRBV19,TGTGCCAGTAGGACAGGGGGATTTGAAAAACTGTTTTTT,CASRTGGFEKLFF
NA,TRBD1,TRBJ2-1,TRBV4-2,TGTGCCAGCAGCCAAGATCATGGACAGGGGAATGAGCAGTTCTTC,CASSQDHGQGNEQFF
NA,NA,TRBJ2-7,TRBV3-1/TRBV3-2,TGTGCCAGCAGCCAAGTGAGGGCGAGCTACGAGCAGTACTTC,CASSQVRASYEQYF
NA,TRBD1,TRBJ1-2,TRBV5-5,TGTGCCAGCAGCGACAGGACAGGTGATGGCTACACCTTC,CASSDRTGDGYTF
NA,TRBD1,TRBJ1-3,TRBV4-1,TGCGCCAGCAGCCAAGATGAGCGTGACAGGGCCTTCCTCTCTGGAAACACCATATATTTT,CASSQDERDRAFLSGNTIYF
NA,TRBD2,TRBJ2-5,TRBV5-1,TGCGCCAGCAGCTCGACGACTAGCGGAGAGACCCAGTACTTC,CASSSTTSGETQYF
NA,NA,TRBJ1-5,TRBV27,TGTGCCAGCAGTTTAGGAGGGTCTGAGCCCCAGCATTTT,CASSLGGSEPQHF
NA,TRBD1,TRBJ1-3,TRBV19,TGTGCCAGTAGTCTACAGGGGGTCCCTGGAAACACCATATATTTT,CASSLQGVPGNTIYF
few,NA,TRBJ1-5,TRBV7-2,TGTGCCAGCAGCTTAGCGCGGCATCAGCCCCAGCATTTT,CASSLARHQPQHF
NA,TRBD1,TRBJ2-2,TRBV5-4,TGTGCCAGCAGCTTGGCAGGGGGTATGGGAACCGGGGAGCTGTTTTTT,CASSLAGGMGTGELFF
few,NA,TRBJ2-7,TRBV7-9,TGTGCCAGCAGCGACATCTTAAACGAGCAGTACTTC,CASSDILNEQYF
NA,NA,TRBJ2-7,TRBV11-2,TGTGCCAGCACCCCGGGAGTAGTCCCATACGAGCAGTACTTC,CASTPGVVPYEQYF
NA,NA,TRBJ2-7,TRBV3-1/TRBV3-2,TGTGCCAGCAGCCAAGATCATGGGGGCGGGCAGTACTTC,CASSQDHGGGQYF
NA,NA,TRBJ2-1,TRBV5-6,TGTGCCAGCATCGTTGGGGGCGGTGAGCAGTTCTTC,CASIVGGGEQFF
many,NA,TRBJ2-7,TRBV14,TGTGCCAGCAGCCAAGTCTTATCTTACGAGCAGTACTTC,CASSQVLSYEQYF
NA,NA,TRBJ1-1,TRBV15,TGTGCCACCAGCAGAGATCTGGGGGGTTTTACCGTCAACACTGAAGCTTTCTTT,CATSRDLGGFTVNTEAFF
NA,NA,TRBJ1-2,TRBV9,TGTGCCAGCAGTAGTACATGGGGGAGGGATGGCTACACCTTC,CASSSTWGRDGYTF
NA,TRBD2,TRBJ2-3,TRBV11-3,TGTGCCAGCAGCCATGCCTCCGGGACTAGCGGTATGGATACGCAGTATTTT,CASSHASGTSGMDTQYF
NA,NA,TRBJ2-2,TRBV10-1,TGCGCCAGCAGTGAGCGTGGGACTCGAACCGGGGAGCTGTTTTTT,CASSERGTRTGELFF
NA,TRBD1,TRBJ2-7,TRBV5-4,TGTGCCAGCAGCTTGGCTGGACAGGGGCGGTACGAGCAGTACTTC,CASSLAGQGRYEQYF
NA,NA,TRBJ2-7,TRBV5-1,TGCGCCAGCAGCTTGGAGGAGGGCTACGAGCAGTACTTC,CASSLEEGYEQYF
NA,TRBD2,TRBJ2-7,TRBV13,TGTGCCAGCAGGCGGGGGACCTCCTACGAGCAGTACTTC,CASRRGTSYEQYF
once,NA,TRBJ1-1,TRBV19,TGTGCCAGTAGTTCCCGGGGAGGGAGGGATGAAGCTTTCTTT,CASSSRGGRDEAFF
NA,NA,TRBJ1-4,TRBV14,TGTGCCAGCAGCCAAGATTCCCGGGGATGGGCAACTAATGAAAAACTGTTTTTT,CASSQDSRGWATNEKLFF